This T cell receptor (beta chain) emerged from a study of cytotoxic CD8 clonotypes in ibrutinib-treated CLL. Study-level background: The study recorded mean values of around 250,000 productive templates and under 100,000 productive rearrangements per sample.

The method was immunoSEQ multiplex PCR; TCRdb's version includes in-frame clones alone and lacks a portion of them. Of some 200,000 clones listed, about 72% are singletons. Study observations and caveats: There were differences in sampling times between sustained-remission and progressing patients. Shared public clonotypes were rare, and on treatment they either got smaller or stayed the same.

As to this clone: As yet, its antigen is unknown.

Germline V gene data show CDR1 as LGHNA and CDR2 as YSLEER. The V gene lost 2 bases and the J gene lost 1 base, with 10 bases spanning the gap. This CDR3 is built from 15 residues. The sequenced sample was PBMCs, obtained after 24 months of ibrutinib treatment. V and J are TRBV4-3 and TRBJ2-3, with D uncertain. The source is a human donor with chronic lymphocytic leukemia. The CDR3 nucleotides read TGCGCCAGCAGCCAAAACGAGGCGGGCACAGATACGCAGTATTTT. Translated, it gives CASSQNEAGTDTQYF.